Each of the 2 T cell receptor beta chains below was sequenced from the same sample in a study of cytomegalovirus exposure and HLA in healthy donors. 13 Jbeta primers and 60 Vbeta primers were used for the PCR. The table came from immunoSEQ multiplex PCR; TCRdb's copy has only in-frame clones and leaves some out. This sample has fewer than 150,000 clones, with around 77% found just once. The sequencing input was PBMCs. These receptors came from a human donor in good health.

This chain joins TRBV11-2 and TRBJ2-1; D possibly corresponds to TRBD2 (6 bases). The CDR3 loop spans 17 amino acids. V was cut by 4 bases and J by 5 bases, with 21 bases left in between. Germline V gives CDR1 SGHAT, CDR2 FQNNGV. CDR3 coding DNA: TGTGCCAGCAGCTCCCCCTATGACGGGAGAATTAACAATGAGCAGTTCTTC. Its translation is CASSSPYDGRINNEQFF.

This clone was seen only once. The genes are TRBV28 and TRBJ2-4; D perhaps matches TRBD1 (5 bases). Germline V gene data show CDR1 as MDHEN and CDR2 as SYDVKM. This CDR3 has 15 residues. V was clipped by 7 bases and J by 0 bases, with 13 bases between them. CDR3 loop: CASKPGYLAKNIQYF. CDR3 in DNA: TGTGCCAGCAAACCAGGGTATCTAGCCAAAAACATTCAGTACTTC.